This TCR beta chain was captured by sequencing in a study of metastatic and nonmetastatic thyroid tumors. Study background: From malignant and benign thyroid patients, repertoires in blood and in tumor or nodule tissue were compared. Findings of the study overall: It was reported that TCR beta diversity was significantly higher in malignant thyroid tumors than benign nodules, in blood and tumor.

Nobody among the patients had been given any treatment before thyroid surgery. This clone was observed at least ten times. What it binds is unknown. Trimming took 3 bases from V and 4 from J; bases not matched to a gene: 11. CDR3 length: 17 residues. The V gene's germline CDR1 is DFQATT and CDR2 SNEGSKA (reference sequence). In the study's own analysis: Clinicopathological groups of papillary thyroid cancer showed CDR3 differences that were used to build a distant-metastasis classifier. TCRdb re-analyzed the PCR reads through MiXCR. Here the V and J calls rest on TCRdb's processing, not on the authors' analysis. This sample carries 45,000 or so clones, less than 5% of them seen once, and the ten largest clones take around 9.6%.

This chain links TRBV20-1 with TRBJ1-6, with 8 positions matching TRBD1. The sequence was collected from a female donor with papillary thyroid cancer or a benign thyroid nodule (not recorded which). Some clones in this sample may be carry-over from other donors' samples. Sequenced sample: blood. CDR3 protein: CSASSAAGGGYNSPLHF. The CDR3 DNA reads TGCAGTGCTAGTTCCGCGGCAGGGGGCGGGTATAATTCACCCCTCCACTTT.